This passage covers 15 T cell receptor beta chains from one sample sequenced in a study of early T cells in non-severe SARS-CoV-2 infection. One entry per CDR3 protein, called by TCRdb with MiXCR from the 5' RACE reads. The repertoire holds some 71,000 distinct CDR3 sequences, with approximately 10% as singletons. The material was whole blood, obtained at baseline. The source of these receptors is an adult who was a healthcare worker with PCR-confirmed SARS-CoV-2 infection or an uninfected control (not recorded which).

In this sample, this clonotype turned up a few times. The J gene is TRBJ2-3, the V gene TRBV7-3, with D possibly TRBD2 on 6 matching bases. V lost 6 bases, J lost 3 bases, and 13 bases lay in between. CDR3 length equals 14 residues. Germline-derived CDR1 and CDR2 are SGHTA and FQGTGA. CDR3 sequence (DNA): TGTGCCAGCAGTCCGGCGGGGAGAACAGATACGCAGTATTTT. Its protein product is CASSPAGRTDTQYF.

At least ten counts were recorded for this clonotype. The J gene is TRBJ2-3, the V gene TRBV5-1; no reliable D call. Trimming took off 0 bases at V and 0 bases at J, with 8 bases between the two ends. This CDR3 spans 15 amino acids. Germline V gene sequence: CDR1 SGHRS, CDR2 YFSETQ. Written as DNA, the CDR3 is TGCGCCAGCAGCTTGGACGGAAAGAGCACAGATACGCAGTATTTT. It is translated as CASSLDGKSTDTQYF.

This clonotype turned up a few times. The chain joins TRBV29-1 to TRBJ2-3; D gene uncertain. The germline V gene encodes CDR1 SQVTM and CDR2 ANQGSEA. V lost 4 bases, J lost 5 bases, and 4 bases lay in between. The CDR3 is made up of 10 amino acids. The CDR3 region is CSVGQDTQYF. In nucleotides, the CDR3 is TGCAGCGTTGGACAAGATACGCAGTATTTT.

This clonotype came up many times. Written as DNA, the CDR3 is TGTGCCAGCAGTTACCGGGGGAAAACTAGCGGATACAATGAGCAGTTCTTC. This sequence encodes CASSYRGKTSGYNEQFF. J is TRBJ2-1 and V is TRBV6-6; 8 positions match TRBD2. The CDR3 is 17 residues long. CDR1 is MNHNY and CDR2 is SVGAGI in the germline V gene (reference sequence). V trimming: 2 bases; J trimming: 4 bases; junction bases outside the gene matches: 10.

The chain carries TRBV11-2 and TRBJ1-2; D is unresolved. CDR1 and CDR2 (germline): SGHAT, FQNNGV. The CDR3 consists of 13 residues. Trimming removed 0 bases at V and 8 bases at J, with 10 bases between. The CDR3 DNA follows: TGTGCCAGCAGCTTAGACGCTCGGGCGGGCTACACCTTC. This encodes CASSLDARAGYTF.

This clonotype was detected only a few times. The chain carries TRBV12-3 or TRBV12-4 and TRBJ2-3, with 11 nucleotides matching TRBD2. V gave up 5 bases and J gave up 2 bases; unmatched junction bases: 6. This CDR3 region has 16 residues. The CDR3 DNA reads as TGTGCCAGCAGTCCAGGGACTAGCGGAACCACAGATACGCAGTATTTT. Translation: CASSPGTSGTTDTQYF.

This clonotype was detected many times. The chain combines TRBV5-1 with TRBJ1-1; D possibly corresponds to TRBD1 (5 bases). V lost 2 bases and J 2 bases, leaving 13 bases between the germline ends. CDR3 length equals 15 residues. CDR1 and CDR2 (germline): SGHRS, YFSETQ. In DNA form, the CDR3 reads TGCGCCAGCAGCTTTTCCCTGGACATCAACACTGAAGCTTTCTTT. It specifies CASSFSLDINTEAFF.

This clonotype was found many times. The V call is TRBV5-4, the J call TRBJ1-4, with 8 bases fitting TRBD1. The CDR3 length is 16 residues. V shed 2 bases, J shed 1 base, and the junction held 4 bases outside the gene matches. Germline V CDR1 and CDR2: SGHNT, YYREEE (reference sequence). The CDR3 nucleotides are TGTGCCAGCAGCTTCAGGGGGCGCGGAACTAATGAAAAACTGTTTTTT. This encodes CASSFRGRGTNEKLFF.

The chain is built from TRBV6-2 or TRBV6-3 and TRBJ2-7, with D possibly TRBD1 on 6 matching bases. This CDR3 has 13 residues. Trimming removed 7 bases from V and 0 bases from J, with 10 bases in between. Germline lookup yields CDR1 MNHEY and CDR2 SVGEGT. CDR3 protein: CASNRAGSYEQYF. As DNA, the CDR3 is TGTGCCAGCAACAGGGCAGGCTCCTACGAGCAGTACTTC.

This rearrangement joins TRBV29-1 to TRBJ2-7; D ambiguous. The CDR3 is made up of 13 amino acids. Germline V lookup: CDR1 SQVTM, CDR2 ANQGSEA. The V and J ends lost 4 bases and 7 bases respectively, with 17 bases between them. The CDR3 sequence: CSVGIRDSSEQYF. In DNA, the CDR3 is TGCAGCGTTGGAATAAGGGATTCGAGTGAGCAGTACTTC.

This sequence joins TRBV6-1 and TRBJ2-1; no definite D call. The CDR3 runs to 12 residues. V gave up 7 bases and J gave up 3 bases, with 7 bases separating them. CDR1 and CDR2 from the germline V gene are MNHNS and SASEGT. The CDR3 sequence is CASTGYYNEQFF. CDR3 in DNA: TGTGCCAGCACGGGTTACTACAATGAGCAGTTCTTC.

The chain joins TRBV5-1 to TRBJ2-7; D could derive from TRBD1 or TRBD2 (5 bases each). The V and J ends lost 4 bases and 2 bases respectively, with 13 bases between them. CDR1 is SGHRS, CDR2 YFSETQ, per germline. The CDR3 is 14 amino acids. The CDR3 nucleotides are TGCGCCAGCAGCCCCCGGGACCCAGCCTACGAGCAGTACTTC. This translates into CASSPRDPAYEQYF.

This clonotype was found a few times. The chain is built from TRBV10-3 and TRBJ2-5; 9 positions match TRBD2. The germline CDR1 and CDR2 sequences are ENHRY and SYGVKD. Unmatched junction bases numbered 5, after V lost 2 bases and J lost 4 bases. The CDR3 is 15 residues long. The DNA of the CDR3 is TGTGCCATCAGTGAGAAGCTAGCGGGGCTAGAGACCCAGTACTTC. Protein: CAISEKLAGLETQYF.

This chain links TRBV9 with TRBJ1-2; no reliable D call. From germline, CDR1 is SGDLS and CDR2 YYNGEE. There are 12 residues in the CDR3. V shed 0 bases and J shed 3 bases, with 3 bases lying between them. In DNA form, the CDR3 reads TGTGCCAGCAGCGTAGATGACTATGGCTACACCTTC. Translated, it gives CASSVDDYGYTF.

This clonotype appeared a few times. The chain uses TRBV20-1 and TRBJ2-3; 12 bases map to TRBD1. The CDR3 is made up of 17 amino acids. Per germline, CDR1 DFQATT and CDR2 SNEGSKA (reference sequence). Unmatched junction bases numbered 10, after V lost 2 bases and J lost 4 bases. In nucleotides, the CDR3 is TGCAGTGCTAGACCCCCCCCGGGACAGGGGGCGGCAGATACGCAGTATTTT. It codes for CSARPPPGQGAADTQYF.